A selection of T cell receptor beta chains follows, all from one sample in a study of monozygotic twins with inflammatory bowel disease. TCRdb re-called the 5' RACE reads; every CDR3 protein appears as one record, without DNA. The sample's table shows roughly 100,000 distinct CDR3 sequences. Sequenced input: blood. Receptors were obtained from a human donor with ulcerative colitis or Crohn's disease, or a healthy co-twin of an affected twin (not recorded which). CDR3s include the opening cysteine and the closing phenylalanine or tryptophan.

j_call v_call cdr3_aa
TRBJ2-7 TRBV30 CAWTGSYGSYEQYF
TRBJ2-6 TRBV15 CATTGGAQPSGANVLTF
TRBJ1-6 TRBV12-3/TRBV12-4 CASSRGRGALNSPLHF
TRBJ1-2 TRBV27 CASSKTRAYGYTF
TRBJ2-7 TRBV20-1 CSARDYETPYEQYF
TRBJ2-1 TRBV9 CASSDQRVLGNEQFF
TRBJ2-7 TRBV14 CASSQENLYEQYF
TRBJ1-5 TRBV10-3 CAISESWVNNQPQHF
TRBJ2-4 TRBV5-1 CASSLEQGRDIQYF
TRBJ2-5 TRBV12-3/TRBV12-4 CASSRTGGAYSGETQYF
TRBJ2-1 TRBV18 CASSPPRGKNEQFF
TRBJ1-1 TRBV10-3 CAISDVYTAEAFF
TRBJ2-3 TRBV20-1 CSARAMTSVSTDKQYF
TRBJ2-7 TRBV28 CASSLVHSYEQYF
TRBJ1-1 TRBV6-1 CASRDGREAFF
TRBJ2-2 TRBV2 CASSRDNPTPNTGELFF
TRBJ2-1 TRBV5-1 CASSPTTSREQFF
TRBJ1-1 TRBV18 CASSPPGLKVMNTEAFF
TRBJ2-5 TRBV5-1 CASGVDSPRETQYF
TRBJ2-2 TRBV11-2 CASSLIVNTGELFF
TRBJ2-5 TRBV10-3 CAISKKTAASGQETQYF
TRBJ1-1 TRBV28 CASTIRGFGTGSTEAFF
TRBJ2-3 TRBV12-3/TRBV12-4 CASSGTSGGRGTDTQYF
TRBJ2-2 TRBV20-1 CSARDLRGNSGELFF
TRBJ2-3 TRBV4-3 CASSPRTGAATDTQYF
TRBJ2-1 TRBV29-1 CSAPGGSTVSNEQFF
TRBJ2-1 TRBV5-5 CASSLLRKGGRNNEQFF
TRBJ2-5 TRBV12-3/TRBV12-4 CASSQRGAGETQYF
TRBJ1-6 TRBV15 CATSLGLGNSPLHF
TRBJ2-5 TRBV5-1 CASSFRGGGETQYF
TRBJ1-3 TRBV15 CATSGGNTIYF
TRBJ2-1 TRBV24-1 CATSDSPGLAGYNEQFF
TRBJ2-4 TRBV5-1 CASSLAGSILAKNIQYF
TRBJ2-7 TRBV2 CASSDRQAGGPYEQYF
TRBJ2-2 TRBV6-2/TRBV6-3 CASSYSKGTSGELFF
TRBJ2-1 TRBV25-1 CASRNRVYNEQFF
TRBJ2-1 TRBV7-6 CASSLTSGTYNEQFF
TRBJ1-5 TRBV19 CASRNQGIWTQHF
TRBJ2-5 TRBV20-1 CSAPNLGGLRTQETQYF
TRBJ1-4 TRBV5-4 CASSWTGRNEKLFF
TRBJ2-3 TRBV9 CASSGPSPAGLAAPDTQYF
TRBJ1-5 TRBV6-5 CASSYGGSGNQPQHF
TRBJ2-5 TRBV5-1 CASSLDSGREETQYF
TRBJ2-5 TRBV5-4 CASSLAGSVRETQYF
TRBJ1-2 TRBV18 CASSPMDRADYGYTF
TRBJ2-7 TRBV27 CASSLYAGQITYEQYF
TRBJ2-3 TRBV10-2 CASRARGTDTQYF
TRBJ2-7 TRBV11-2 CASSPQGGGSYEQYF
TRBJ1-6 TRBV4-3 CASSQTTNLDSSPLHF
TRBJ2-7 TRBV29-1 CSVTGTGVPYEQYF
TRBJ2-3 TRBV7-2 CASSEVTLTDTQYF
TRBJ1-1 TRBV4-3 CASSPDNTDTEAFF
TRBJ2-2 TRBV11-1 CASSPRVFPGELFF
TRBJ2-1 TRBV29-1 CSALSGNEQFF
TRBJ2-1 TRBV7-3 CASSLVGGAGVNEQFF